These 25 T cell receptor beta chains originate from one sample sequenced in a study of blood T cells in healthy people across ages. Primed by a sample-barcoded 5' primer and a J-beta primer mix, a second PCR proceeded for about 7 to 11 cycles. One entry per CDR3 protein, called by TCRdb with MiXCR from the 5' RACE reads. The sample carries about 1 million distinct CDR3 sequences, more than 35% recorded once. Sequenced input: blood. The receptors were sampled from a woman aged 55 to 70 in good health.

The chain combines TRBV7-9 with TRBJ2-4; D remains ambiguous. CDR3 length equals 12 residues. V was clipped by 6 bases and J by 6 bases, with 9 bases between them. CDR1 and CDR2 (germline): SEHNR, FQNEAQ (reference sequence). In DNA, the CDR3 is TGTGCCAGCAGTGGGTTGGGAAACATTCAGTACTTC. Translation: CASSGLGNIQYF.

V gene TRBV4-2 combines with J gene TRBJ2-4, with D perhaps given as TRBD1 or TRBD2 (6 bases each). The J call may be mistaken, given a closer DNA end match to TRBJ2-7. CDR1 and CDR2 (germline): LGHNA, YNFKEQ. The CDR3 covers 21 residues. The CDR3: CASSQDIGGNGSIIGRYEQYF. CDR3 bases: TGTGCCAGCAGCCAAGATATAGGGGGTAACGGGAGCATAATAGGGCGATACGAGCAGTACTTC.

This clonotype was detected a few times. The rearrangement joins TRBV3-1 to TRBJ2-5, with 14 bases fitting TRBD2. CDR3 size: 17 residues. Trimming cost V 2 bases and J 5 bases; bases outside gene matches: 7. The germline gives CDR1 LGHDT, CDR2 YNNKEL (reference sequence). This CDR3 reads CASSQRRTSGRFETQYF. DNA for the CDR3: TGTGCCAGCAGCCAAAGGAGGACTAGCGGGAGGTTTGAGACCCAGTACTTC.

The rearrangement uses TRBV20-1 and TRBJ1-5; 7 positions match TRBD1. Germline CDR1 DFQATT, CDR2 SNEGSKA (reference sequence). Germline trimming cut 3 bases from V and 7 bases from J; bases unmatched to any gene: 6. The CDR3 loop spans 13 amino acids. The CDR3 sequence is CSARRDSGQPQHF. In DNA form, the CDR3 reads TGCAGTGCTAGGCGGGACAGCGGGCAGCCCCAGCATTTT.

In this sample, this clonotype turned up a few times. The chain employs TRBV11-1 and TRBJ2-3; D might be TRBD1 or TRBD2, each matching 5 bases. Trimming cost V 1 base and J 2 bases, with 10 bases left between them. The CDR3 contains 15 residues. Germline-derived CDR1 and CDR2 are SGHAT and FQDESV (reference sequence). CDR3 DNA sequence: TGTGCCAGCAGCTTAGATGGGGACCCCACAGATACGCAGTATTTT. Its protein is CASSLDGDPTDTQYF.

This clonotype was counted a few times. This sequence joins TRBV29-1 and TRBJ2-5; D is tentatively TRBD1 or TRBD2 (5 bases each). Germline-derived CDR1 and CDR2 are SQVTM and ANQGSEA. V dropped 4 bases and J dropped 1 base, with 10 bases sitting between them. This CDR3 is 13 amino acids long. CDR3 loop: CSVVWDVQETQYF. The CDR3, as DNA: TGCAGCGTTGTATGGGACGTCCAAGAGACCCAGTACTTC.

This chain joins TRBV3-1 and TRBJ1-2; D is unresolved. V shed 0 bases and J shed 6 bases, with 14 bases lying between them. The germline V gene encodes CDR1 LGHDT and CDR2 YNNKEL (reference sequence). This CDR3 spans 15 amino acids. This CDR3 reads CASSQDRITLDGYTF. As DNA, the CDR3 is TGTGCCAGCAGCCAAGATCGGATAACCTTAGATGGCTACACCTTC.

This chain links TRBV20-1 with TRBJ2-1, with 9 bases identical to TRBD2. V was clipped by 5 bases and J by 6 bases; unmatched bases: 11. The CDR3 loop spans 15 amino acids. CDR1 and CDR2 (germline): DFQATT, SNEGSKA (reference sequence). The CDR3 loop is CSARGASGKGNEQFF. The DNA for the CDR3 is TGCAGTGCTCGGGGGGCTAGCGGGAAGGGCAATGAGCAGTTCTTC.

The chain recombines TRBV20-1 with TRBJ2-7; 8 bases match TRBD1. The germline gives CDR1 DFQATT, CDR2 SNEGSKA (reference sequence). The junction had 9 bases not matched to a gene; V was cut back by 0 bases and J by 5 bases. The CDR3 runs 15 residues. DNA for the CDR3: TGCAGTGCTAGAGACCCAGGGGGCGCAACTAACGAGCAGTACTTC. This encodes CSARDPGGATNEQYF.

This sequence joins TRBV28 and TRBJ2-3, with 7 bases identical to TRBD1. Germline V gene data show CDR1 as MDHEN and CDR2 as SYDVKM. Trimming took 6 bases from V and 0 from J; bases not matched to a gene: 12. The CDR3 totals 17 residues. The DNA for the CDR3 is TGTGCCAGCAGATCAATCCGACAGGGCCGGAGCACAGATACGCAGTATTTT. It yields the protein CASRSIRQGRSTDTQYF.

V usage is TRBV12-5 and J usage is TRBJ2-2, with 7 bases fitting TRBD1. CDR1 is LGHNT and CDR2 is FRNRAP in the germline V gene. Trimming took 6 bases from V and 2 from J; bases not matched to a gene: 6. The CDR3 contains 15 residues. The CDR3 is CASGDDRANTGELFF. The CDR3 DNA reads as TGTGCTAGTGGCGACGACAGGGCTAACACCGGGGAGCTGTTTTTT.

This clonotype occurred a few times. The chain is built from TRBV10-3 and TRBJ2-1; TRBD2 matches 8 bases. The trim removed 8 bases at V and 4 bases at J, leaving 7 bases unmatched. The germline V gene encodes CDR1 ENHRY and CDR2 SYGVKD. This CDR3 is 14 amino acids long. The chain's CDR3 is CAIGNSGAYNEQFF. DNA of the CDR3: TGTGCCATCGGGAATAGCGGGGCATACAATGAGCAGTTCTTC.

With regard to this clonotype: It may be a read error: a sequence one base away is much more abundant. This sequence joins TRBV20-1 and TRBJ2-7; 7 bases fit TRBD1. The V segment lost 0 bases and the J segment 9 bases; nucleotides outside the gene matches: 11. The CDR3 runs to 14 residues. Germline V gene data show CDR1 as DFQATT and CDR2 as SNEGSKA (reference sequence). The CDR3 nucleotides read TGCAGTGCTAGAGATGAGAGTGTCGGGGACAGGCAGTACTTC. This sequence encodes CSARDESVGDRQYF.

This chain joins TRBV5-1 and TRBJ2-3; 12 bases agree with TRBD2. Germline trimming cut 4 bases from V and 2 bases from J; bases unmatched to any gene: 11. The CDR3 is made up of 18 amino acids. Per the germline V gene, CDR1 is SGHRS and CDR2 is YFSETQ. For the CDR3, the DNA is TGCGCCAGCAGCCGCGGCGGGACTAGCGGGTCTCCCACAGATACGCAGTATTTT. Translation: CASSRGGTSGSPTDTQYF.

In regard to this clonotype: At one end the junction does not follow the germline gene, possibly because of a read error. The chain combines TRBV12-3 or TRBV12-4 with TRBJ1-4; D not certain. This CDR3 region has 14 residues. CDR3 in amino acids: CASGFSATNEKLFF. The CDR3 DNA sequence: TGTGCCAGCGGTTTTTCTGCAACTAATGAAAAACTGTTTTTT.

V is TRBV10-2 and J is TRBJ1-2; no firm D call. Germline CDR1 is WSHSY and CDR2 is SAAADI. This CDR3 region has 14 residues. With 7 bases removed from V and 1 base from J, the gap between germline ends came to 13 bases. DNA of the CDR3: TGCGCCAGCACGGGTTCAACCTTTAACTATGGCTACACCTTC. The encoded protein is CASTGSTFNYGYTF.

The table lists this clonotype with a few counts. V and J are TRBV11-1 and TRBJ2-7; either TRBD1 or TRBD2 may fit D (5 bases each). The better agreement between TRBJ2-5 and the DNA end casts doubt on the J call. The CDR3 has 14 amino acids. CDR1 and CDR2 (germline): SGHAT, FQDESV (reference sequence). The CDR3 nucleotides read TGTGCCAGCAGCTTTGGGGACGGCCTAGGGACCCAGTACTTC. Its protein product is CASSFGDGLGTQYF.

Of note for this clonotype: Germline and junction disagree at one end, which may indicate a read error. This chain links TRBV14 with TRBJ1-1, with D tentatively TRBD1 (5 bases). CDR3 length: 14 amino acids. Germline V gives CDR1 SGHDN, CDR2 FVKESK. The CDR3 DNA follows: TGCGCCGGCAGCCAAGTAACGGGGCGCACTGAAGCTTTCTTT. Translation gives CAGSQVTGRTEAFF.

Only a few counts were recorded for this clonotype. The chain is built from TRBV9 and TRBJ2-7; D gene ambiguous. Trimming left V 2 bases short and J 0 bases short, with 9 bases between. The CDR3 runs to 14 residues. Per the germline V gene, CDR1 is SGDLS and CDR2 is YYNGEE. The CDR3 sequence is CASSVNANSYEQYF. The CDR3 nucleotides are TGTGCCAGCAGCGTTAACGCGAACTCCTACGAGCAGTACTTC.

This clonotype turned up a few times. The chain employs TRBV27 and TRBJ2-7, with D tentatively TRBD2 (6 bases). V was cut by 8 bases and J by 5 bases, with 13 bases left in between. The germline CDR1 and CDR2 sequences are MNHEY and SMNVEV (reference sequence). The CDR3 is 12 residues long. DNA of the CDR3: TGTGCCAGCGGTCTAGCGAGGAACGAGCAGTACTTC. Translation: CASGLARNEQYF.

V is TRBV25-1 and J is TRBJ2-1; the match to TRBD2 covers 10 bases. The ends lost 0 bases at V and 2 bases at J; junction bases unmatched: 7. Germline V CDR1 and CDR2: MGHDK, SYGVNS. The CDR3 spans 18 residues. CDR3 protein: CASSEYRLAGDPYNEQFF. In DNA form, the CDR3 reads TGTGCCAGCAGTGAATATAGGCTAGCGGGAGACCCCTACAATGAGCAGTTCTTC.

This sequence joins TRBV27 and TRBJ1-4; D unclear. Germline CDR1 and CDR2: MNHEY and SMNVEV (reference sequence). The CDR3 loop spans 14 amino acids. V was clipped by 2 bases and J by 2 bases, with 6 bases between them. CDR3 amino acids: CASSLVRTNEKLFF. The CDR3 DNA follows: TGTGCCAGCAGTTTAGTGAGGACTAATGAAAAACTGTTTTTT.

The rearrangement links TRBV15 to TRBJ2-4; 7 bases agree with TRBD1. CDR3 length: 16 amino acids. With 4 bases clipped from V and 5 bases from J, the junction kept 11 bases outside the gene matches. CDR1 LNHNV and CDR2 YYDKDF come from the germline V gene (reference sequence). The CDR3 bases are TGTGCCACCAGCATGGGACAGACCTTTAGCCAAAACATTCAGTACTTC. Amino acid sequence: CATSMGQTFSQNIQYF.

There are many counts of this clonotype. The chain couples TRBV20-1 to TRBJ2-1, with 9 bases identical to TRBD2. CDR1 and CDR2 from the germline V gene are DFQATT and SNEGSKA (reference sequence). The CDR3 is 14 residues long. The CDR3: CSALAGSSYNEQFF. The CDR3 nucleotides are TGCAGCGCGCTAGCGGGAAGCTCCTACAATGAGCAGTTCTTC.

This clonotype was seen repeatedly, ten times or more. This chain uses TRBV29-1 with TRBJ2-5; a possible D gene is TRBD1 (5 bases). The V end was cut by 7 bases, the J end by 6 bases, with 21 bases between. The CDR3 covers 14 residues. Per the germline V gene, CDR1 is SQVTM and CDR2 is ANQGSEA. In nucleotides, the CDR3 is TGCAGCGCCTCGGTGCAGGGTTCCAGGCAGACCCAGTACTTC. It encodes CSASVQGSRQTQYF.